This T cell receptor beta chain was recorded in a study of blood T cell repertoires in COVID-19. Germline CDR1 is MDHEN and CDR2 is SYDVKM. CDR3 size: 16 residues. V was cut by 3 bases and J by 0 bases, with 14 bases left in between. The assay was immunoSEQ multiplex PCR, and TCRdb's table has in-frame clones only and misses some. Here the sample spans some 130,000 clones, approximately 88% being singletons. This TCR came from a middle-aged man with acute or convalescent COVID-19. The V call is TRBV28, the J call TRBJ1-1; D ambiguous. Sequencing was performed on peripheral blood. The CDR3 protein is CASSLVVFQVNTEAFF. In DNA, the CDR3 is TGTGCCAGCAGTTTGGTTGTCTTCCAGGTGAACACTGAAGCTTTCTTT.